Below, one T cell receptor (beta chain) is given with its context. The source of the sample is a study of technical replicates of blood from several donors. Produced via immunoSEQ multiplex PCR; TCRdb's table is partial and in-frame only. The sample includes more than 90,000 clones, 85% to 95% of them seen just once. The V gene end was trimmed by 3 bases and the J gene end by 4 bases; junction bases not matched to a gene: 12. The germline V gene encodes CDR1 SGDLS and CDR2 YYNGEE. The CDR3 has 16 residues. The sample consisted of T cells isolated from PBMCs. The chain has TRBV9 and TRBJ2-5; TRBD1 matches at 7 bases. The receptor comes from a human donor in good health. CDR3 in DNA: TGTGCCAGCAGCGGGGGCCAGACAGGGCCCTCAGAGACCCAGTACTTC. Translation: CASSGGQTGPSETQYF.